One T cell receptor beta chain is described in this entry. This specimen comes from a study of blood T cell repertoires in COVID-19. Original data processing: Counts of nucleated cells, estimated from reference gene primer amplification, were obtained. TCRdb's copy holds only in-frame clones and misses some; the assay was immunoSEQ multiplex PCR. V, J and clone size are those of that table, while D and trimming were read from the DNA. The sample records 120,000 or so clones, approximately 90% being singletons. This CDR3 is built from 15 residues. Germline V gives CDR1 MNHEY, CDR2 SMNVEV (reference sequence). Trimming took 4 bases from V and 7 from J; bases not matched to a gene: 5.

The chain carries TRBV27 and TRBJ1-6, with 9 bases lining up with TRBD1. The sequence was collected from a human donor in a cohort sampled during active COVID-19. Sequenced material: peripheral blood. This CDR3 reads CASSWGTGNNSPLHF. CDR3 nucleotide sequence: TGTGCCAGCAGTTGGGGGACAGGGAACAATTCACCCCTCCACTTT.